These 20 T cell receptor beta chains were all obtained from the same sample, sequenced in a study of Graves' ophthalmopathy and Graves' hyperthyroidism (dated by TCRdb to the late 2010s). The run used an Illumina HiSeq 2000. For repertoire sequencing, TCR beta CDR3 regions were amplified from RNA transcripts. The first round of RT-PCR was done with HTBI primers and the Qiagen OneStep RT-PCR kit, and was followed by a second round of multiplex PCR, then size selection and purification. The raw public reads went through TCRdb reprocessing: fastp at Q25, MiXCR clone calling, in-frame beta chains kept. Rows matching on CDR3 protein sequence are summarized as one entry with the most common DNA and genes. The sample table records around 170,000 distinct CDR3 sequences; roughly 37% of these occur just once. The ten largest clones add up to about 6% of the sample. What was sequenced was peripheral blood. The receptors derive from a middle-aged woman with Graves' ophthalmopathy. Donor details come from another sample of the same person, matched by shared clones.

The gene calls are TRBV6-1 and TRBJ2-7, with 9 bases matching TRBD1. The CDR3 is 13 amino acids. After removal of 6 bases from V and 5 bases from J, the junction contained 5 bases not matched to a gene. The V gene's germline CDR1 is MNHNS and CDR2 SASEGT. The CDR3 sequence is CASRGQGEHEQYF. CDR3 in DNA: TGTGCCAGCAGGGGACAGGGTGAACACGAGCAGTACTTC.

There are many counts of this clonotype. The chain combines TRBV20-1 with TRBJ1-5; a weak D match, TRBD1 (6 bases). CDR1 DFQATT and CDR2 SNEGSKA come from the germline V gene (reference sequence). Trimming took 5 bases from V and 3 from J, leaving 14 bases between them. The CDR3 covers 14 residues. CDR3 DNA: TGCAGTGCTGGTCCGGGACAAGCCAATCAGCCCCAGCATTTT. Translating gives CSAGPGQANQPQHF.

This chain links TRBV28 with TRBJ2-4; D is possibly TRBD1 or TRBD2 (6 bases each). The length of the CDR3 is 14 residues. From germline, CDR1 is MDHEN and CDR2 SYDVKM. Trimming left V 4 bases short and J 9 bases short, with 16 bases between. The chain's CDR3 is CASSSHPEGVIQYF. The CDR3 DNA is TGTGCCAGCAGTTCCCATCCGGAGGGGGTCATTCAGTACTTC. The variable domain in full, with the rest retrieved from reference TRBV28 and TRBJ2-4, is DVKVTQSSRYLVKRTGEKVFLECVQDMDHENMFWYRQDPGLGLRLIYFSYDVKMKEKGDIPEGYSVSREKKERFSLILESASTNQTSMYLCASSSHPEGVIQYFGAGTRLSVL.

This clonotype was observed at least ten times. This rearrangement joins TRBV10-3 to TRBJ1-1; D not resolved. The CDR3 length is 13 residues. Germline loops: CDR1 ENHRY, CDR2 SYGVKD. Trimming cost V 2 bases and J 0 bases, with 4 bases left between them. For the CDR3, the DNA is TGTGCCATCAGTGAGGGTCTGAACACTGAAGCTTTCTTT. It encodes CAISEGLNTEAFF.

This clonotype was detected ten times or more. The chain carries TRBV28 and TRBJ1-3, with unresolved D. CDR1 is MDHEN, CDR2 SYDVKM, per germline. The CDR3 is 16 amino acids. V dropped 7 bases and J dropped 4 bases, with 20 bases sitting between them. The CDR3 here is CASTGSAGSGGNTIYF. The CDR3 region has the DNA TGTGCCAGCACTGGATCTGCGGGATCAGGCGGAAACACCATATATTTT.

The CDR3, as DNA: TGTGCCAGCAGCCCCTCCGGGGGGGTGGATCAGCCCCAGCATTTT. It yields the protein CASSPSGGVDQPQHF. The gene calls are TRBV12-3 or TRBV12-4 and TRBJ1-5; a possible D gene is TRBD1 (5 bases). The ends were cut back, 6 bases at V and 5 bases at J, with 17 bases in the middle. The CDR3 runs 15 residues.

This clonotype occurred many times. This chain joins TRBV20-1 and TRBJ2-7; TRBD2 matches 9 bases. V lost 1 base to trimming and J lost 3 bases; unmatched junction nucleotides: 1. In germline, CDR1 is DFQATT, CDR2 SNEGSKA (reference sequence). CDR3 length equals 13 residues. In DNA, the CDR3 is TGCAGTGCTAGAGTGCGGGGGGGCTACGAGCAGTACTTC. It specifies CSARVRGGYEQYF.

In this sample, this clonotype turned up many times. V and J are TRBV5-1 and TRBJ2-6, with TRBD1 as a possible D gene (8 bases). The V end lost 2 bases, the J end lost 0 bases, and 12 bases lay between the germline ends. From germline, CDR1 is SGHRS and CDR2 YFSETQ. The CDR3 spans 17 residues. The CDR3 sequence: CASSLQGGFSGANVLTF. The CDR3 nucleotides read TGCGCCAGCAGCTTACAGGGGGGGTTCTCTGGGGCCAACGTCCTGACTTTC.

This chain connects TRBV28 to TRBJ2-4, with 7 positions matching TRBD1. Germline CDR1 MDHEN, CDR2 SYDVKM. V lost 4 bases to trimming and J lost 8 bases; unmatched junction nucleotides: 11. The CDR3 is 15 amino acids. The CDR3 sequence: CASSSPQGRGYIQYF. CDR3 in DNA: TGTGCCAGCAGTTCCCCACAGGGGAGAGGGTACATTCAGTACTTC.

This clonotype was observed at least ten times. The V and J genes are TRBV6-5 and TRBJ1-2, with D tentatively TRBD1 (6 bases). Trimming stripped 6 bases from V and 7 bases from J, with 15 bases between. Germline CDR1 is MNHEY and CDR2 is SVGAGI. The CDR3 is 13 amino acids. The CDR3 protein is CASRAGGAGGYTF. In DNA form, the CDR3 reads TGTGCCAGCAGAGCGGGGGGGGCTGGTGGCTACACCTTC.

At least ten counts were recorded for this clonotype. This chain joins TRBV9 and TRBJ1-3, with D unclear. The V end lost 7 bases, the J end lost 4 bases, and 15 bases lay between the germline ends. The germline V gene encodes CDR1 SGDLS and CDR2 YYNGEE. This CDR3 region has 14 residues. CDR3 amino acids: CASGPPGLGNTIYF. Written as DNA, the CDR3 is TGTGCCAGCGGCCCCCCAGGATTGGGAAACACCATATATTTT.

The table lists this clonotype with a few counts. This chain links TRBV6-2 or TRBV6-3 with TRBJ2-5; 10 nucleotides agree with TRBD2. Germline values: CDR1 MNHEY, CDR2 SVGEGT. The CDR3 is made up of 15 amino acids. The V and J ends lost 7 bases and 1 base, in that order; junction bases with no gene match: 6. The CDR3 sequence: CASNLAGDSQETQYF. DNA for the CDR3: TGTGCCAGCAACCTAGCGGGAGACTCCCAAGAGACCCAGTACTTC.

This clonotype was seen ten or more times. The V call is TRBV20-1, the J call TRBJ2-7; D is uncertain. Germline CDR1 and CDR2: DFQATT and SNEGSKA (reference sequence). Trimming removed 0 bases at V and 3 bases at J, with 6 bases between. There are 12 residues in the CDR3. For the CDR3, the DNA is TGCAGTGCTAGAGAGAACAGCTACGAGCAGTACTTC. It translates to CSARENSYEQYF.

This clonotype appeared a single time. The rearrangement uses TRBV12-3 or TRBV12-4 and TRBJ2-7; 7 nucleotides match TRBD2. V gave up 6 bases and J gave up 6 bases; unmatched junction bases: 11. The CDR3 consists of 14 residues. CDR3 sequence: CASSIEAGLIEQYF. The CDR3 DNA follows: TGTGCCAGCAGCATAGAAGCGGGGCTAATCGAGCAGTACTTC.

The chain has TRBV6-2 or TRBV6-3 and TRBJ2-7, with a tentative D call TRBD2 (7 bases). CDR3 size: 14 residues. V was shortened by 2 bases and J by 3 bases, with 11 bases between the two germline ends. Looked up from germline, CDR1 is MNHEY and CDR2 is SVGEGT. For the CDR3, the DNA is TGTGCCAGCAGTTACGGGGGGGCCGTCTACGAGCAGTACTTC. It translates to CASSYGGAVYEQYF.

This clonotype showed up just a few times. The genes are TRBV6-5 and TRBJ2-5, with TRBD1 as a possible D gene (6 bases). Germline V lookup: CDR1 MNHEY, CDR2 SVGAGI. This CDR3 spans 16 amino acids. V was trimmed by 0 bases and J by 3 bases, leaving 14 bases between them. In DNA, the CDR3 is TGTGCCAGCAGTTACTCGGTCTGGACAGCTAAAGAGACCCAGTACTTC. It is translated as CASSYSVWTAKETQYF.

Points on this clonotype: A read error may be the cause here, since a much bigger clone is one base away. Here the CDR3 DNA reads TGCGCCAGCAGCCAAGATCAGATGACTAGCGGGAGGTCAGAGACCCAGTACTTC. Its translation is CASSQDQMTSGRSETQYF. The rearrangement links TRBV4-1 to TRBJ2-5; 13 bases align to TRBD2. Germline V gene sequence: CDR1 MGHRA, CDR2 YSYEKL. Losses at the gene ends were 0 bases for V and 4 bases for J; bases not matched to a gene: 8. CDR3 length equals 18 residues.

This clonotype was recorded many times. This rearrangement joins TRBV6-2 or TRBV6-3 to TRBJ1-2; 8 bases fit TRBD1. Trimming removed 6 bases from V and 6 bases from J; junction bases left unmatched: 9. The CDR3 runs to 14 residues. CDR1 is MNHEY and CDR2 is SVGEGT in the germline V gene. CDR3 in DNA: TGTGCCAGCAGAAGACAGGGGATGACAGATGGCTACACCTTC. It codes for CASRRQGMTDGYTF.

The V gene is TRBV12-3 or TRBV12-4, the J gene TRBJ1-2; possible D gene TRBD1, 5 bases. V was trimmed by 1 base and J by 3 bases, leaving 12 bases between them. The CDR3 has 15 residues. In DNA, the CDR3 is TGTGCCAGCAGTTTAGATTGGGGCTCTCACTATGGCTACACCTTC. Translation: CASSLDWGSHYGYTF.

This clonotype appeared many times. The chain has TRBV4-1 and TRBJ1-1; D not resolved. This CDR3 region has 15 residues. Trimming pared 4 bases from V and 2 bases from J, leaving 14 bases between. CDR1 MGHRA and CDR2 YSYEKL come from the germline V gene. The CDR3 loop reads CASSLGEGLNTEAFF. CDR3 DNA: TGCGCCAGCAGCCTGGGAGAAGGGCTTAACACTGAAGCTTTCTTT.